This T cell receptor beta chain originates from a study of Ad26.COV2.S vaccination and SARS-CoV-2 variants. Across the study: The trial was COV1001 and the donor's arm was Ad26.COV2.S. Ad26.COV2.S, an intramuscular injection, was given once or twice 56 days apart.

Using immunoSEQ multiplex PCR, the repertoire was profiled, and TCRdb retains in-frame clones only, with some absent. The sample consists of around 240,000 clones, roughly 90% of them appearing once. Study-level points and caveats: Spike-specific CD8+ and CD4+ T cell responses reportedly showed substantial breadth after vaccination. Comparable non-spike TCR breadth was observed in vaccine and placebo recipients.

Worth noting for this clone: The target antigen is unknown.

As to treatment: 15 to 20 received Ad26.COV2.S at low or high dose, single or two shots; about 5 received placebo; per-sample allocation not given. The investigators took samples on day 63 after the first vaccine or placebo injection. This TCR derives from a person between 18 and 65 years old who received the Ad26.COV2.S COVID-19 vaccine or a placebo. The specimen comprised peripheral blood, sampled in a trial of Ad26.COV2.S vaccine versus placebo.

CDR3 region: CASSGTGAGTRLDTQYF. CDR3 sequence (DNA): TGTGCCAGCAGCGGGACAGGGGCCGGGACTAGATTGGATACGCAGTATTTT. V is TRBV6-2 or TRBV6-3 and J is TRBJ2-3; 10 positions agree with TRBD1. The CDR3 is 17 residues long. Looked up from germline, CDR1 is MNHEY and CDR2 is SVGEGT. V was pared by 6 bases and J by 6 bases, with 15 bases of the junction left unmatched.